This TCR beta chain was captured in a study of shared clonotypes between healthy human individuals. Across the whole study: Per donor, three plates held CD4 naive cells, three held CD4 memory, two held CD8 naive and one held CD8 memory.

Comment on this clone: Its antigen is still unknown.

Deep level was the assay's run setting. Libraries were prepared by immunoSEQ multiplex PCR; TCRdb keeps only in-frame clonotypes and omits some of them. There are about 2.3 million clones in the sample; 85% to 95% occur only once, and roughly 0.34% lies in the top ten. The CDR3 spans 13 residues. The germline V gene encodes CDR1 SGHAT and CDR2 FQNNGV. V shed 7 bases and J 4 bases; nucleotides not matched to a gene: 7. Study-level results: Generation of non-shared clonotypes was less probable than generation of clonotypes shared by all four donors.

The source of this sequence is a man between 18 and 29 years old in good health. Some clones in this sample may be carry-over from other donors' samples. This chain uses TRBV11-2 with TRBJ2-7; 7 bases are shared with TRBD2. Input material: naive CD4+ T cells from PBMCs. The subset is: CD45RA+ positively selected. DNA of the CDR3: TGTGCCAGCAACCCCTCGGGGGGATACGAGCAGTACTTC. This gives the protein CASNPSGGYEQYF.